Listed here are 28 T cell receptor beta chains from one sample, sequenced in a study of cytomegalovirus exposure and HLA in healthy donors. The table came from immunoSEQ multiplex PCR; TCRdb's copy has only in-frame clones and leaves some out. The sample shows about 150,000 clones, 91% of them seen only once. Sequenced sample: PBMCs. The receptor source for this set is a man aged 18-30 years in good health and CMV-seronegative.

The rearrangement joins TRBV5-1 to TRBJ1-1; D may be TRBD1 (5 bases). Germline loops: CDR1 SGHRS, CDR2 YFSETQ. V shed 4 bases and J shed 0 bases, with 13 bases lying between them. The length of the CDR3 is 15 residues. CDR3 DNA: TGCGCCAGCAGCATCACCGGGACTGTGAACACTGAAGCTTTCTTT. Protein sequence: CASSITGTVNTEAFF.

The chain combines TRBV19 with TRBJ2-7; 9 nucleotides match TRBD2. The germline V gene has CDR1 LNHDA and CDR2 SQIVND (reference sequence). With V trimmed by 6 bases and J by 7 bases, 7 bases remained unmatched. The CDR3 spans 13 residues. For the CDR3, the DNA is TGTGCCAGTAGATCTAGCGGGATGGAAGAGCAGTACGTC. Protein: CASRSSGMEEQYV.

This chain joins TRBV6-1 and TRBJ1-5, with D possibly matching TRBD1 (5 bases). This CDR3 is built from 15 residues. CDR1 and CDR2 (germline): MNHNS, SASEGT. V was trimmed by 7 bases and J by 0 bases, leaving 13 bases between them. The CDR3 sequence: CASTEGPDSNQPQHF. The CDR3 nucleotides are TGTGCCAGCACGGAGGGACCTGATAGCAATCAGCCCCAGCATTTT.

This clone appeared a few times. The chain carries TRBV6-6 and TRBJ2-7; TRBD1 matches 7 bases. Germline V gene sequence: CDR1 MNHNY, CDR2 SVGAGI (reference sequence). The CDR3 runs to 14 residues. Germline trimming cut 2 bases from V and 4 bases from J; bases unmatched to any gene: 5. Written as DNA, the CDR3 is TGTGCCAGCAGTTACGGGACAGAAAGTTACGAGCAGTACGTC. Protein: CASSYGTESYEQYV.

V and J are TRBV10-1 and TRBJ1-6; D gene uncertain. The CDR3 is 11 residues long. The V and J ends lost 8 bases and 9 bases respectively, with 8 bases between them. Germline loops: CDR1 WNHNN, CDR2 SYGVQD (reference sequence). CDR3 region: CASVLISPLHF. DNA for the CDR3: TGCGCCAGCGTGCTAATTTCACCCCTCCACTTT.

The rearrangement uses TRBV6-1 and TRBJ2-3, with 8 bases lining up with TRBD2. Losses at the gene ends were 5 bases for V and 8 bases for J; bases not matched to a gene: 12. The CDR3 extends over 15 amino acids. Germline assignment: CDR1 MNHNS and CDR2 SASEGT. The CDR3 loop is CASSSRLAGPPTQYF. CDR3 bases: TGTGCCAGCAGTTCCCGATTAGCGGGACCCCCTACGCAGTATTTT.

This clone was seen once. J is TRBJ2-3 and V is TRBV7-2, with a tentative D call TRBD2 (6 bases). Trimming stripped 5 bases from V and 2 bases from J, with 17 bases between. This CDR3 is built from 16 residues. Germline CDR1 reads SGHTA; CDR2 reads FQGNSA. The CDR3 spells CASSPAGSGYTDTQYF. CDR3 bases: TGTGCCAGCAGCCCAGCGGGTAGCGGCTACACAGATACGCAGTATTTT. Using reference TRBV7-2 and TRBJ2-3 for the parts outside the CDR3, the full variable domain is GAGVSQSPSNKVTEKGKDVELRCDPISGHTALYWYRQSLGQGLEFLIYFQGNSAPDKSGLPSDRFSAERTGGSVSTLTIQRTQQEDSAVYLCASSPAGSGYTDTQYFGPGTRLTVL.

The genes are TRBV19 and TRBJ1-2; perhaps TRBD1 as D (5 bases). The CDR3 length is 13 residues. The V gene's germline CDR1 is LNHDA and CDR2 SQIVND (reference sequence). V gave up 3 bases and J gave up 8 bases, with 13 bases separating them. DNA for the CDR3: TGTGCCAGTAGTATCCCCGGGACTGAGGGCTACACCTTC. It is translated as CASSIPGTEGYTF.

This clone was picked up one time. The chain links TRBV9 to TRBJ1-1; D remains unclear. V lost 0 bases to trimming and J lost 0 bases, with 9 bases between them. The CDR3 has 15 amino acids. Germline CDR1 SGDLS, CDR2 YYNGEE. This CDR3 is CASSVEGALNTEAFF. The CDR3 DNA is TGTGCCAGCAGCGTAGAAGGAGCCCTGAACACTGAAGCTTTCTTT.

This chain joins TRBV7-8 and TRBJ1-6, with a weak D call TRBD1 (5 bases). Germline values: CDR1 SGHVS, CDR2 FQNEAQ. The V and J ends lost 5 bases and 7 bases respectively, with 15 bases between them. This CDR3 has 15 residues. This CDR3 is CASSLGTAKNSPLHF. The CDR3 bases are TGTGCCAGCAGCCTCGGGACTGCCAAGAATTCACCCCTCCACTTT.

The chain recombines TRBV18 with TRBJ2-1, with 9 bases fitting TRBD1. The CDR3 has 17 amino acids. With V trimmed by 6 bases and J by 0 bases, 9 bases remained unmatched. Germline assignment: CDR1 KGHSH and CDR2 LQKENI. CDR3 amino acids: CASSRYRGLSSYNEQFF. The DNA for the CDR3 is TGTGCCAGCTCGCGATACAGGGGGCTGAGCTCCTACAATGAGCAGTTCTTC.

V usage is TRBV27 and J usage is TRBJ2-7; possible D gene TRBD2, 5 bases. The CDR3 is made up of 16 amino acids. Germline V gene sequence: CDR1 MNHEY, CDR2 SMNVEV (reference sequence). V lost 0 bases and J 4 bases, leaving 16 bases between the germline ends. In DNA form, the CDR3 reads TGTGCCAGCAGTTTATCAGCGAGCGTCGGGAATTACGAGCAGTACGTC. It is translated as CASSLSASVGNYEQYV.

The genes are TRBV7-6 and TRBJ2-3, with TRBD1 identical over 10 bases. This CDR3 is 14 amino acids long. V was clipped by 5 bases and J by 6 bases; unmatched bases: 5. CDR1 SGHVS and CDR2 FNYEAQ come from the germline V gene. The CDR3 sequence: CASSRDRGLDTQYF. Here the CDR3 DNA reads TGTGCCAGCAGCCGGGACAGGGGATTGGATACGCAGTATTTT.

In its sample, this clone was seen once. The V gene is TRBV6-5, the J gene TRBJ2-7, with unresolved D. V lost 0 bases and J lost 0, with 3 bases in between. The CDR3 is 13 residues long. Germline assignment: CDR1 MNHEY and CDR2 SVGAGI. For the CDR3, the DNA is TGTGCCAGCAGTTACTCCTACTCCTACGAGCAGTACTTC. Protein sequence: CASSYSYSYEQYF.

This chain joins TRBV30 and TRBJ2-7; TRBD2 matches at 13 bases. J lost 1 base, V lost 2 bases, and 2 bases had no gene match. Per germline, CDR1 GTSNPN and CDR2 SVGIG (reference sequence). This CDR3 spans 15 amino acids. In DNA form, the CDR3 reads TGTGCCTGGAGTCAGACTAGCGGGGGGTCCTACGAGCAGTACTTC. This gives the protein CAWSQTSGGSYEQYF.

This chain joins TRBV15 and TRBJ2-1; D ambiguous. This CDR3 contains 14 residues. The germline V gene has CDR1 LNHNV and CDR2 YYDKDF (reference sequence). V was cut by 0 bases and J by 5 bases, with 8 bases left in between. The CDR3, as DNA: TGTGCCACCAGCAGAGATCTGGCCGACAATGAGCAGTTCTTC. Translation: CATSRDLADNEQFF.

This clone was recorded many times. The chain employs TRBV27 and TRBJ1-2, with TRBD1 matching 8 bases. With 6 bases clipped from V and 7 bases from J, the junction kept 7 bases outside the gene matches. This CDR3 has 13 residues. Germline loops: CDR1 MNHEY, CDR2 SMNVEV (reference sequence). The CDR3, as DNA: TGTGCCAGCAGCCACGACAGGGGCTCTGGCTACACCTTC. It yields the protein CASSHDRGSGYTF.

V is TRBV7-2 and J is TRBJ1-4, with a weak D call TRBD1 (6 bases). The CDR3 is 14 residues long. Germline lookup yields CDR1 SGHTA and CDR2 FQGNSA. V was trimmed by 1 base and J by 7 bases, leaving 10 bases between them. Here the CDR3 reads CASSLVRGGEKLFF. The DNA for the CDR3 is TGTGCCAGCAGCTTAGTCAGGGGTGGTGAAAAACTGTTTTTT.

The rearrangement uses TRBV7-9 and TRBJ1-3; 7 nucleotides line up with TRBD1. Germline-derived CDR1 and CDR2 are SEHNR and FQNEAQ (reference sequence). J lost 5 bases, V lost 5 bases, and 18 bases had no gene match. The CDR3 is 18 residues long. CDR3 in amino acids: CASSAPTAIRGPRNTIYF. CDR3 nucleotides: TGTGCCAGCAGCGCACCGACGGCTATAAGGGGGCCGAGAAACACCATATATTTT.

This chain connects TRBV2 to TRBJ2-7; D is ambiguous. With 5 bases removed from V and 3 bases from J, the gap between germline ends came to 14 bases. Looked up from germline, CDR1 is SNHLY and CDR2 is FYNNEI. The CDR3 length is 14 residues. The CDR3 DNA reads as TGTGCCAGCAGTCTGCTATTATTCTACTACGAGCAGTACGTC. Its protein is CASSLLLFYYEQYV.

A single count supports this clone. The chain recombines TRBV6-1 with TRBJ2-7, with TRBD2 identical over 8 bases. V was pared by 0 bases and J by 3 bases, with 4 bases of the junction left unmatched. Germline CDR1 reads MNHNS; CDR2 reads SASEGT. This CDR3 is 15 amino acids long. CDR3 DNA sequence: TGTGCCAGCAGTGAAGCGGGGCGGGGGGTCTACGAGCAGTACTTC. Its protein product is CASSEAGRGVYEQYF.

The chain recombines TRBV7-2 with TRBJ2-1; a weak D match, TRBD2 (8 bases). CDR1 is SGHTA, CDR2 FQGNSA, per germline. Trimming took off 6 bases at V and 8 bases at J, with 17 bases between the two ends. There are 14 residues in the CDR3. CDR3 amino acids: CASRRGLAGDEQFF. The CDR3 DNA reads as TGTGCCAGCAGGAGGGGGCTAGCGGGCGATGAGCAGTTCTTC.

The V call is TRBV6-5, the J call TRBJ2-3, with D perhaps TRBD2 (6 bases). The germline V gene has CDR1 MNHEY and CDR2 SVGAGI. V lost 2 bases, J lost 5 bases, and 11 bases lay in between. This CDR3 region has 14 residues. This CDR3 reads CASSYDRRGDTQYF. CDR3 nucleotide sequence: TGTGCCAGCAGTTACGATAGGCGGGGAGATACGCAGTATTTT.

In nucleotides, the CDR3 is TGTGCCAGCTCACCACAGAGCTCCTATAATTCACCCCTCCACTTT. This codes for CASSPQSSYNSPLHF. This chain joins TRBV18 and TRBJ1-6; D remains unclear. The CDR3 has 15 amino acids. Trimming removed 1 base at V and 0 bases at J, with 4 bases between. Germline assignment: CDR1 KGHSH and CDR2 LQKENI.

This clone was counted a few times. V is TRBV4-3 and J is TRBJ1-2, with D tentatively TRBD1 (6 bases). Germline V lookup: CDR1 LGHNA, CDR2 YSLEER. V lost 0 bases, J lost 2 bases, and 10 bases lay in between. The CDR3 loop spans 15 amino acids. CDR3: CASSQDSQGNYGYTF. CDR3 sequence (DNA): TGCGCCAGCAGCCAAGATTCCCAGGGGAACTATGGCTACACCTTC.

This clone was seen a handful of times. The chain combines TRBV2 with TRBJ1-2, with a possible D match to TRBD1 (5 bases). Germline CDR1 SNHLY, CDR2 FYNNEI. V was trimmed by 6 bases and J by 10 bases, leaving 12 bases between them. The CDR3 is made up of 11 amino acids. CDR3 region: CASRYRSNYTF. The CDR3 coding sequence is TGTGCCAGCAGGTACAGGTCCAACTACACCTTC.

This CDR3 reads CASSVRGDQPQHF. The CDR3 DNA follows: TGCGCCAGCAGTGTCCGGGGGGATCAGCCCCAGCATTTT. V and J are TRBV10-2 and TRBJ1-5, with D perhaps TRBD1 (5 bases). Trimming cost V 4 bases and J 5 bases, with 9 bases left between them. CDR3 length equals 13 residues. CDR1 is WSHSY, CDR2 SAAADI, per germline.

V is TRBV5-1 and J is TRBJ2-1, with D possibly TRBD2 on 5 matching bases. The V gene lost 0 bases and the J gene lost 6 bases, with 13 bases spanning the gap. Germline assignment: CDR1 SGHRS and CDR2 YFSETQ. The length of the CDR3 is 15 residues. CDR3 nucleotides: TGCGCCAGCAGCTTGGAACCTGGTCGGGGCAATGAGCAGTTCTTC. Protein sequence: CASSLEPGRGNEQFF.